The following is a TCR beta chain sequence with its context. V gave up 3 bases and J gave up 6 bases, with 12 bases separating them. The CDR3 sequence is 15 residues long. CDR1 MNHEY and CDR2 SMNVEV come from the germline V gene (reference sequence). The sample is drawn from a study of blood T cell repertoires in COVID-19. Whole-study context: PBMCs, B-cell-depleted T cells, or T cells provided the cDNA or gDNA that made up the material.

Only in-frame clones appear in the TCRdb table, and some are missing; sequencing was by immunoSEQ multiplex PCR. The sample records 250,000 to 300,000 clones, around 85% being singletons. The origin of this receptor is a woman in her thirties with COVID-19, enrolled during active disease. The chain couples TRBV27 to TRBJ1-6; no clear D gene. Sequencing was carried out using peripheral blood. CDR3 loop: CASSLAPGANSPLHF. The CDR3 nucleotides are TGTGCCAGCAGTTTGGCACCCGGAGCTAATTCACCCCTCCACTTT.